The 4 T cell receptor beta chains listed next were all sequenced from one sample in a study of Ad26.COV2.S vaccination and SARS-CoV-2 variants. Assay: immunoSEQ multiplex PCR; the TCRdb copy retains only in-frame clones and omits some. The profile shows about 330,000 clones, around 90% of them singletons. Indicated treatment: 15 to 20 received Ad26.COV2.S at low or high dose, single or two shots; about 5 received placebo; per-sample allocation not given. Each sample was drawn 63 days after the first injection (of vaccine or placebo). Here the sequenced sample was peripheral blood, taken in a trial of Ad26.COV2.S vaccine versus placebo. Receptors were obtained from a person between 18 and 59 years old who received the Ad26.COV2.S COVID-19 vaccine or a placebo.

There are a few counts of this clone. V usage is TRBV6-5 and J usage is TRBJ2-7; no reliable D call. CDR1 and CDR2 (germline): MNHEY, SVGAGI. V lost 8 bases and J 7 bases, leaving 9 bases between the germline ends. This CDR3 is built from 10 residues. CDR3 protein: CASALLEQYF. In DNA form, the CDR3 reads TGTGCCAGCGCCCTTTTAGAGCAGTACTTC.

Comments on this clone: This may come from a read error, since a much larger clone is one base off. The rearrangement joins TRBV4-3 to TRBJ1-2, with D possibly TRBD1 on 6 matching bases. This CDR3 is built from 14 residues. Trimming stripped 8 bases from V and 8 bases from J, with 21 bases between. From germline, CDR1 is LGHNA and CDR2 YSLEER. CDR3 sequence reads: CASWGGQAWEGYTF. The DNA for the CDR3 is TGCGCCAGCTGGGGGGGGCAGGCCTGGGAGGGCTACACCTTC.

In its sample, this clone was seen a few times. The CDR3 DNA reads as TGTGCCAGCACCTGGACAGGGGGCGAGGAGCTGTTTTTT. It codes for CASTWTGGEELFF. This rearrangement joins TRBV7-9 to TRBJ2-2; 11 bases line up with TRBD1. CDR1 is SEHNR and CDR2 is FQNEAQ in the germline V gene (reference sequence). The trim removed 7 bases at V and 10 bases at J, leaving 5 bases unmatched. The CDR3 consists of 13 residues.

V and J are TRBV7-9 and TRBJ2-3; D might be TRBD1 or TRBD2, each matching 6 bases. This CDR3 comprises 14 residues. V lost 7 bases, J lost 4 bases, and 15 bases lay in between. Germline V CDR1 and CDR2: SEHNR, FQNEAQ (reference sequence). The CDR3 coding sequence is TGTGCCAGCAACGGGGGCAGTTATTCAGATACGCAGTATTTT. Translating it yields CASNGGSYSDTQYF.